This note documents a single T cell receptor beta chain sequence. Its antigen is not identified. The CDR3 spans 14 residues. The germline gives CDR1 MNHEY, CDR2 SVGAGI. Unmatched junction bases numbered 6, after V lost 6 bases and J lost 7 bases. Time point: blood 2 weeks post-SBRT. Treatment denoted: 15 Gy SBRT to primary tumor, nephrectomy 4 weeks later. The tumor was a clear cell renal cell carcinoma. The repertoire was sequenced with immunoSEQ multiplex PCR; TCRdb's copy has only in-frame clones and lacks some. The table shows fewer than 90,000 clones, with 80% to 90% occurring only once. The data derive from a study of radiation and T cells in renal cell carcinoma. Whole-study context: Nephrectomy followed 15 Gy stereotactic body radiation by 4 weeks. Study observations and caveats: From baseline, blood top tumor clonotypes peaked at 2 weeks post-radiation. No pretreatment tumor biopsies were available for baseline clonotypes.

This clonotype was sampled from a woman aged 45-65 years with renal cell carcinoma. The rearrangement joins TRBV6-5 to TRBJ1-6; TRBD1 matches 7 bases. The sample consisted of blood, taken from a patient whose treatment included radiotherapy and nephrectomy. CDR3 loop: CASRSRDRNSPLHF. In DNA, the CDR3 is TGTGCCAGCAGGAGCCGGGACAGAAATTCACCCCTCCACTTT.